The 16 T cell receptor beta chains listed next were all sequenced from one sample in a study of T cell responses to AZD1222 COVID-19 vaccine. Profiling relied on immunoSEQ multiplex PCR, and the TCRdb table lists in-frame clones only, not all of them. Of around 170,000 clones in the sample, 90% are singletons; the top ten hold approximately 1.6%. Specimen: peripheral blood, collected on day 0 of AZD1222 vaccination. Source of these receptors: an adult in good health.

V and J are TRBV4-1 and TRBJ1-5; D is undetermined. From germline, CDR1 is MGHRA and CDR2 YSYEKL. With 1 base removed from V and 5 bases from J, the gap between germline ends came to 9 bases. This CDR3 comprises 14 residues. The CDR3 nucleotides are TGCGCCAGCAGCCAAGTAGGCGGGCATCAGCCCCAGCATTTT. It is translated as CASSQVGGHQPQHF.

This clone was observed a single time. The chain combines TRBV19 with TRBJ2-7, with D maybe TRBD2 (6 bases). V lost 8 bases and J lost 4, with 12 bases in between. Germline V gene sequence: CDR1 LNHDA, CDR2 SQIVND (reference sequence). CDR3 length equals 12 residues. CDR3 in amino acids: CASVGGDYEQYF. The CDR3 coding sequence is TGTGCCAGTGTGGGGGGTGATTACGAGCAGTACTTC.

The chain employs TRBV5-4 and TRBJ2-2; a possible D gene is TRBD1 (6 bases). CDR1 and CDR2 (germline): SGHNT, YYREEE (reference sequence). This CDR3 has 16 residues. Trimming took off 0 bases at V and 2 bases at J, with 11 bases between the two ends. The CDR3, as DNA: TGTGCCAGCAGCTTGGCCAGGGGTTTAAACACCGGGGAGCTGTTTTTT. Residues: CASSLARGLNTGELFF.

The J gene is TRBJ2-1, the V gene TRBV6-5, with D perhaps matching TRBD2 (5 bases). V shed 6 bases and J shed 8 bases, with 11 bases lying between them. This CDR3 is built from 12 residues. Germline lookup yields CDR1 MNHEY and CDR2 SVGAGI. In DNA form, the CDR3 reads TGTGCCAGCAGCCTGTCCGGGGATGAGCAGTTCTTC. Its protein is CASSLSGDEQFF.

The V call is TRBV11-3, the J call TRBJ2-5, with no clear D. Germline V gives CDR1 SGHNT, CDR2 YENEEA. The CDR3 length is 16 residues. Trimming shortened V by 5 bases and J by 2 bases, and 18 bases separated the two germline ends. This chain's CDR3 is CASSPTHLKTQETQYF. The CDR3 DNA is TGTGCCAGCAGCCCGACGCATTTGAAGACACAAGAGACCCAGTACTTC.

The chain uses TRBV11-2 and TRBJ2-2, with D possibly being TRBD2 (6 bases). The CDR3 loop spans 17 amino acids. The V and J ends lost 2 bases and 0 bases respectively, with 13 bases between them. Per the germline V gene, CDR1 is SGHAT and CDR2 is FQNNGV. In DNA, the CDR3 is TGTGCCAGCAGCTTAAACGTTGGAGGGGCGAACACCGGGGAGCTGTTTTTT. Amino acid sequence: CASSLNVGGANTGELFF.

The chain couples TRBV12-2 to TRBJ2-7; the table's D call, TRBD1, was not checked against the DNA. TRBV12-2 is a pseudogene. This CDR3 region has 17 residues. The CDR3, as DNA: TGTGCAAGTCGCTTAGTATCGAGGGGGCTATCAGTCAACGAGCAGTACTTC. It translates to CASRLVSRGLSVNEQYF.

The chain recombines TRBV27 with TRBJ2-7; D uncertain. V was trimmed by 5 bases and J by 0 bases, leaving 14 bases between them. Germline CDR1 MNHEY, CDR2 SMNVEV (reference sequence). This CDR3 contains 15 residues. This CDR3 is CASSPSAGASYEQYF. The CDR3 DNA sequence: TGTGCCAGCAGTCCCAGCGCAGGAGCCTCCTACGAGCAGTACTTC.

CDR3 bases: TGTGCCAGCAGCTTGGTTTGGCAGATGAACACTGAAGCTTTCTTT. This encodes CASSLVWQMNTEAFF. The chain couples TRBV5-5 to TRBJ1-1; D call uncertain. The V gene's germline CDR1 is SGHKS and CDR2 YYEKEE (reference sequence). This CDR3 comprises 15 residues. Trimming cost V 0 bases and J 0 bases, with 9 bases left between them.

The rearrangement joins TRBV23-1 to TRBJ1-1; 10 bases agree with TRBD1. TRBV23-1 is an ORF; its function is uncertain. V lost 2 bases and J lost 5; bases outside the gene matches: 8. This CDR3 is built from 16 residues. The CDR3, as DNA: TGCGCCAGCAGTCAAGTAGGGACAGGGGAAAGGACTGAAGCTTTCTTT. Its protein is CASSQVGTGERTEAFF.

The chain is built from TRBV3-1 (or the pseudogene TRBV3-2) and TRBJ2-7, with no clear D. V lost 0 bases and J 0 bases, leaving 9 bases between the germline ends. The V gene's germline CDR1 is LGHDT and CDR2 YNNKEL (reference sequence). The CDR3 contains 15 residues. The DNA for the CDR3 is TGTGCCAGCAGCCAAGATTTTGGCCGCTCCTACGAGCAGTACTTC. Translated: CASSQDFGRSYEQYF.

This sequence joins TRBV5-4 and TRBJ2-1; D unresolved. The germline CDR1 and CDR2 sequences are SGHNT and YYREEE (reference sequence). V was pared by 1 base and J by 0 bases, with 8 bases between. The CDR3 is made up of 15 amino acids. The CDR3 DNA reads as TGTGCCAGCAGCTTGTTGTTAGGCTCCTACAATGAGCAGTTCTTC. Translating gives CASSLLLGSYNEQFF.

This chain uses TRBV18 with TRBJ2-5; D might be TRBD1 (6 bases). The V end was cut by 3 bases, the J end by 5 bases, with 10 bases between. The CDR3 has 13 residues. Germline V gives CDR1 KGHSH, CDR2 LQKENI. CDR3 in DNA: TGTGCCAGCTCACCCCGGCAGGGGGAGACCCAGTACTTC. Its translation: CASSPRQGETQYF.

This clone was recorded a few times. The J gene is TRBJ1-2, the V gene TRBV6-1; 7 bases are a match to TRBD1. V lost 3 bases, J lost 5 bases, and 6 bases stayed unmatched. The CDR3 has 14 residues. From germline, CDR1 is MNHNS and CDR2 SASEGT. The CDR3 sequence is CASSDQTGPYGYTF. The CDR3 DNA reads TGTGCCAGCAGTGACCAGACAGGGCCTTATGGCTACACCTTC.

CDR3 in DNA: TGTGCCAGCAGCTTAGAGGCTCATGGCTACACCTTC. This codes for CASSLEAHGYTF. This chain links TRBV7-9 with TRBJ1-2, with D uncertain. V was clipped by 1 base and J by 6 bases, with 6 bases between them. Germline assignment: CDR1 SEHNR and CDR2 FQNEAQ (reference sequence). This CDR3 has 12 residues. Supplemented by reference TRBV7-9 and TRBJ1-2, the full variable domain reads DTGVSQNPRHKITKRGQNVTFRCDPISEHNRLYWYRQTLGQGPEFLTYFQNEAQLEKSRLLSDRFSAERPKGSFSTLEIQRTEQGDSAMYLCASSLEAHGYTFGSGTRLTVV.

The chain is built from TRBV10-3 and TRBJ1-4; perhaps TRBD1 as D (5 bases). The CDR3 length is 14 residues. Trimming cost V 6 bases and J 5 bases, with 13 bases left between them. CDR1 and CDR2 from the germline V gene are ENHRY and SYGVKD. The CDR3 nucleotides are TGTGCCATCAGGGCCGGGACGGACAATGAAAAACTGTTTTTT. Its translation is CAIRAGTDNEKLFF.